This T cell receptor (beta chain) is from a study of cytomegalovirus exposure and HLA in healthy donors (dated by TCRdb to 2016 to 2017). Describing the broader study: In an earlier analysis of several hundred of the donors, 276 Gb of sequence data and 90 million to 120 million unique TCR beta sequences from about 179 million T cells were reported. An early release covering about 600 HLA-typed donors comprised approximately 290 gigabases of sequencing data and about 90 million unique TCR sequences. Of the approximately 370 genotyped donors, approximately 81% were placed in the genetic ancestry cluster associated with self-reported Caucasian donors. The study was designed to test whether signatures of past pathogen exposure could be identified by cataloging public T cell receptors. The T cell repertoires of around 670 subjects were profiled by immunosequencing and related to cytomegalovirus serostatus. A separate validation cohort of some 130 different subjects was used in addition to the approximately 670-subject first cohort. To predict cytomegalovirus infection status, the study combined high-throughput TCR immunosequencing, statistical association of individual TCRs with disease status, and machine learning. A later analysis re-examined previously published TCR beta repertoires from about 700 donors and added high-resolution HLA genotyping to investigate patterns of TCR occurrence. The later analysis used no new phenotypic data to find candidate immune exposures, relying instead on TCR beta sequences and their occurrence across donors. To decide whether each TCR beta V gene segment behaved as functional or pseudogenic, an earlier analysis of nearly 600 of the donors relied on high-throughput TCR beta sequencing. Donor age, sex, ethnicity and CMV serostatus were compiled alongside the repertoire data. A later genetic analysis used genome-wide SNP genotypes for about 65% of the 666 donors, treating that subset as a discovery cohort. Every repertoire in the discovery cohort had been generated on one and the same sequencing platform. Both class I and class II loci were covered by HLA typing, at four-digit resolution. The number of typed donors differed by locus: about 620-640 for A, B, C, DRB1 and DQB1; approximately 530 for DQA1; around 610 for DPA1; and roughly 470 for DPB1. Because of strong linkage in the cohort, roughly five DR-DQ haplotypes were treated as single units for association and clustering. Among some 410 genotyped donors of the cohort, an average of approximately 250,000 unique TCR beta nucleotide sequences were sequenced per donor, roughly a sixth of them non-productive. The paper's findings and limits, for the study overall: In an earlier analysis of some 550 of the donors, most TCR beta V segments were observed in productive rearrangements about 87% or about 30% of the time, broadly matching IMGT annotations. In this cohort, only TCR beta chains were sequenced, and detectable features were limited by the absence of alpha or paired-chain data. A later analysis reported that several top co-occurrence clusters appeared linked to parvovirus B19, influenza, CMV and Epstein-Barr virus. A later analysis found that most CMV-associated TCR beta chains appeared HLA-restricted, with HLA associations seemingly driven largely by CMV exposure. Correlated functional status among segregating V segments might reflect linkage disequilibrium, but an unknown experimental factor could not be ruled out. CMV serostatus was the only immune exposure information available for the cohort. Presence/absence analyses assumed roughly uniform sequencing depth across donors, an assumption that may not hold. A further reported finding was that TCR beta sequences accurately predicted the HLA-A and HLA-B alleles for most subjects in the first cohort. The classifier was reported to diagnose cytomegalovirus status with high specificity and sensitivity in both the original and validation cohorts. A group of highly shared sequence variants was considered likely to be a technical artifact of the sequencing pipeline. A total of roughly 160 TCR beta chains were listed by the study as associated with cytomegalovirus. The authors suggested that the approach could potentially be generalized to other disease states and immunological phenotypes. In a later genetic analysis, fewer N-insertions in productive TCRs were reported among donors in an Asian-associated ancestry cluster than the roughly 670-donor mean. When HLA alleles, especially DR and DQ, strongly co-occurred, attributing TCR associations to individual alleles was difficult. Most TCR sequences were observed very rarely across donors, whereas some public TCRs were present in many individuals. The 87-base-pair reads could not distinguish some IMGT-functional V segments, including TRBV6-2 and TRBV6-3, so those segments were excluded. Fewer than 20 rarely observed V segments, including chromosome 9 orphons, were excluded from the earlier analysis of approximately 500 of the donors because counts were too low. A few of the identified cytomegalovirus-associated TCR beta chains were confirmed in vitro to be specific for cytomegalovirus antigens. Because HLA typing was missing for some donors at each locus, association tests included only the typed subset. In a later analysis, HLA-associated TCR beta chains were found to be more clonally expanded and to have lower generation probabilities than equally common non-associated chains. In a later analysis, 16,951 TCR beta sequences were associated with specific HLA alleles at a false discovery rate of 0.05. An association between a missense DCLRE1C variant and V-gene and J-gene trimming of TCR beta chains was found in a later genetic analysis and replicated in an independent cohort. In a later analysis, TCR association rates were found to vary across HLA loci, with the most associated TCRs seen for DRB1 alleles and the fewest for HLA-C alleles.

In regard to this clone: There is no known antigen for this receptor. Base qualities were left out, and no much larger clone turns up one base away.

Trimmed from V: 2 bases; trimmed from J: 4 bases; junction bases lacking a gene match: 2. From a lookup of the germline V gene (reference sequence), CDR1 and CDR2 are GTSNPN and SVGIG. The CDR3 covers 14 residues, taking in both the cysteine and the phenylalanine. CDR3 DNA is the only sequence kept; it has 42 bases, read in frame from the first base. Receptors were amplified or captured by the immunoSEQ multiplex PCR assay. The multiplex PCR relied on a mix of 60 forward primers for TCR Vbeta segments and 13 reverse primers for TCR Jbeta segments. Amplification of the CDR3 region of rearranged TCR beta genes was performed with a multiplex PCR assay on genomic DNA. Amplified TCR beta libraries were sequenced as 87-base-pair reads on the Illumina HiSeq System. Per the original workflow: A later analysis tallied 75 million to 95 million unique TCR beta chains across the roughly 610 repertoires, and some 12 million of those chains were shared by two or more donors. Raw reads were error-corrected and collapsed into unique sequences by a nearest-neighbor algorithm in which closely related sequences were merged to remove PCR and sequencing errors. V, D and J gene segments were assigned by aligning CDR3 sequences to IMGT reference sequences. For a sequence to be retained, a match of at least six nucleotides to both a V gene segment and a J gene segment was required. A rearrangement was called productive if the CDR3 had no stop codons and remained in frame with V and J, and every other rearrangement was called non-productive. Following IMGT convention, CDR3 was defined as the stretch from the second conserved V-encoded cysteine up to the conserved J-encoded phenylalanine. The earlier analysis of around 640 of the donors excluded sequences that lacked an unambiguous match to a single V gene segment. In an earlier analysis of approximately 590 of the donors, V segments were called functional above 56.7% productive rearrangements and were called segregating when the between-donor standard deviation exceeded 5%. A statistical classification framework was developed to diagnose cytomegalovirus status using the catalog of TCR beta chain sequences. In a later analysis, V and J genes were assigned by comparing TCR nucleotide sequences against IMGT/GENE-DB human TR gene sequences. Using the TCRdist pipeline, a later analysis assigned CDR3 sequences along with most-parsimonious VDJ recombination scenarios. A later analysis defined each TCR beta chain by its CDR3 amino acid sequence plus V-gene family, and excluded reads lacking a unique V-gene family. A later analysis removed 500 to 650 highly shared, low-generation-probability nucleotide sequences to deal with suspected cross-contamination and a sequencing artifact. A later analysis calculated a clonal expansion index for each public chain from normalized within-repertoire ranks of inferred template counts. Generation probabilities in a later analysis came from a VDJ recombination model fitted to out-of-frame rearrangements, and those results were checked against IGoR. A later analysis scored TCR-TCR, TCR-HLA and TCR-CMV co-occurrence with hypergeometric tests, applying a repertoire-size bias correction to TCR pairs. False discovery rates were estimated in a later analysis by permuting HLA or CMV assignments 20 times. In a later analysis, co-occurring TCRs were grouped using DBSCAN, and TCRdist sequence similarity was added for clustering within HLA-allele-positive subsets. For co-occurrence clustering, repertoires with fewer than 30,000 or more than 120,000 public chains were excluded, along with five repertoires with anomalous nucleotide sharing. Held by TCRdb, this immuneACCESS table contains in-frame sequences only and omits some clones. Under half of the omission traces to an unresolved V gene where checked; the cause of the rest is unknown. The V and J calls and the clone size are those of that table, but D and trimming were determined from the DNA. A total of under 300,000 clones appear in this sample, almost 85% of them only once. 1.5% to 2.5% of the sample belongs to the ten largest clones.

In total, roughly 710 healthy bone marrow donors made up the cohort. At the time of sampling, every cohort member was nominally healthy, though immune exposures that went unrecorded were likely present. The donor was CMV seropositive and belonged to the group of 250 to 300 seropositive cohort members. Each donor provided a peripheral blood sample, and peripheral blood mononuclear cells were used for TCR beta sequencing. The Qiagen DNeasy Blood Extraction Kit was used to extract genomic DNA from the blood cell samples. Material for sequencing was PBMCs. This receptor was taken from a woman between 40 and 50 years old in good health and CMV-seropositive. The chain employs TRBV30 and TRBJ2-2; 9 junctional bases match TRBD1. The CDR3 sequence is CAWSTGGPTGELFF. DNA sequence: TGTGCCTGGAGTACAGGGGGCCCCACCGGGGAGCTGTTTTTT.